A selection of T cell receptor beta chains follows, all from one sample in a study of blood T cell repertoires in COVID-19. Sequencing was performed with immunoSEQ multiplex PCR; in TCRdb, only in-frame clones are kept and a portion is missing. Altogether around 170,000 clones are present, roughly four fifths being singletons, with the ten largest covering approximately 6.1%. Sequencing was done on a sample of peripheral blood. The receptor source for this set is a middle-aged woman with acute or convalescent COVID-19. Each CDR3 is given with its conserved first and last residue. The order of the fields is J gene, D gene, V gene, clone size, CDR3 protein, CDR3 DNA. The D gene is left open where the match is weak. Clone size is given for some rows only: seen once, a few or many times, or a class if the clone is expanded.

TRBJ1-5 | NA | TRBV28 | NA | CASKVAFRAKVRAQHF | TGTGCCAGCAAGGTCGCTTTCCGGGCTAAGGTGAGGGCCCAGCATTTT
TRBJ1-5 | NA | TRBV19 | NA | CASEQGSAGQPQHF | TGTGCCAGTGAACAGGGTTCGGCGGGTCAGCCCCAGCATTTT
TRBJ2-1 | NA | TRBV11-2 | NA | CASSLGRGTFNEQFF | TGTGCCAGCAGCTTAGGCAGGGGGACTTTCAATGAGCAGTTCTTC
TRBJ2-7 | TRBD2 | TRBV5-1 | NA | CASSLDLGRVVEQYF | TGCGCCAGCAGCTTGGATCTCGGGAGGGTCGTCGAGCAGTACTTC
TRBJ1-1 | NA | TRBV5-1 | NA | CASSLEIRGKAFF | TGCGCCAGCAGCTTGGAAATCAGGGGAAAAGCTTTCTTT
TRBJ2-7 | TRBD2 | TRBV4-2 | NA | CASSQDDGGAVLQYF | TGTGCCAGCAGCCAAGACGACGGGGGGGCCGTCCTCCAGTACTTC
TRBJ1-5 | TRBD1 | TRBV20-1 | NA | CSASWGQGADQPQHF | TGCAGTGCTAGTTGGGGACAGGGGGCAGATCAGCCCCAGCATTTT
TRBJ1-6 | NA | TRBV27 | NA | CASSLAGLASPLHF | TGTGCCAGCAGTTTGGCGGGTCTTGCTTCACCCCTCCACTTT
TRBJ2-3 | NA | TRBV7-2 | NA | CASSDGPTDTQYF | TGTGCCAGCAGCGATGGGCCGACAGATACGCAGTATTTT
TRBJ2-1 | NA | TRBV3-1/TRBV3-2 | once | CASSQLGRHEQFF | TGTGCCAGCAGCCAGTTAGGGAGACATGAGCAGTTCTTC
TRBJ1-1 | NA | TRBV4-1 | NA | CASSRIPGRTPMSTEAFF | TGCGCCAGCAGCCGAATCCCAGGGCGGACCCCAATGAGCACTGAAGCTTTCTTT
TRBJ2-7 | TRBD2 | TRBV5-4 | once | CASSSGGGVAVYEQYF | TGTGCCAGCAGCTCGGGGGGTGGGGTAGCGGTCTACGAGCAGTACTTC
TRBJ2-5 | TRBD2 | TRBV11-2 | NA | CASSFGLAGVETQYF | TGTGCCAGCAGCTTCGGATTAGCGGGGGTGGAGACCCAGTACTTC
TRBJ2-2 | NA | TRBV2 | NA | CASKRQVTNTGELFF | TGTGCCAGCAAACGACAGGTGACGAACACCGGGGAGCTGTTTTTT
TRBJ2-7 | TRBD1 | TRBV7-9 | NA | CASSLAPGQGPYEQYF | TGTGCCAGCAGCTTAGCCCCGGGACAGGGTCCCTACGAGCAGTACTTC
TRBJ2-2 | TRBD1 | TRBV18 | NA | CASSPVGQVGIGELFF | TGTGCCAGCTCACCAGTTGGACAGGTTGGAATCGGGGAGCTGTTTTTT
TRBJ1-6 | NA | TRBV15 | NA | CATSRVAGNSPLHF | TGTGCCACCAGCAGAGTGGCGGGGAATTCACCCCTCCACTTT
TRBJ2-5 | NA | TRBV14 | NA | CASSQARGVVGETQYF | TGTGCCAGCAGCCAAGCCAGGGGGGTGGTTGGAGAGACCCAGTACTTC
TRBJ2-3 | TRBD2 | TRBV6-4 | NA | CASSDGTSGGETDTQYF | TGTGCCAGCAGTGACGGGACTAGCGGGGGGGAGACAGATACGCAGTATTTT
TRBJ1-5 | NA | TRBV10-3 | NA | CAISEMESNQPQHF | TGTGCCATCAGTGAAATGGAGAGCAATCAGCCCCAGCATTTT
TRBJ1-5 | TRBD1 | TRBV7-8 | NA | CASSSMGQANQPQHF | TGTGCCAGCAGCTCTATGGGACAGGCTAATCAGCCCCAGCATTTT
TRBJ2-1 | TRBD1 | TRBV4-1 | NA | CASSQGPGTGVYNEQFF | TGCGCCAGCAGCCAAGGGCCCGGGACAGGGGTTTATAATGAGCAGTTCTTC
TRBJ2-3 | TRBD2 | TRBV7-9 | NA | CASSSGLSADTQYF | TGTGCCAGCAGCTCGGGACTATCGGCAGATACGCAGTATTTT
TRBJ1-1 | NA | TRBV12-3/TRBV12-4 | NA | CASSKAGGEAFF | TGTGCCAGCTCCAAGGCGGGAGGTGAAGCTTTCTTT
TRBJ2-4 | NA | TRBV5-1 | NA | CASSSTGGAGNIQYF | TGCGCCAGCAGCTCGACTGGGGGCGCGGGAAACATTCAGTACTTC
TRBJ2-1 | NA | TRBV7-9 | NA | CASSLAQFVYNEQFF | TGTGCCAGCAGCTTAGCACAGTTCGTTTACAATGAGCAGTTCTTC
TRBJ2-5 | TRBD1 | TRBV14 | NA | CASSQRGTAFEETQYF | TGTGCCAGCAGCCAGAGAGGGACAGCATTCGAAGAGACCCAGTACTTC
TRBJ1-6 | TRBD1 | TRBV7-2 | NA | CASSLLGGSSYNSPLHF | TGTGCCAGCAGCTTATTAGGGGGCAGCTCCTATAATTCACCCCTCCACTTT
TRBJ2-7 | TRBD1 | TRBV19 | NA | CASSIGSTGEYEQYF | TGTGCCAGTAGTATCGGGTCAACAGGGGAGTACGAGCAGTACTTC
TRBJ2-2 | NA | TRBV15 | NA | CATSAPPGEITGELFF | TGTGCCACCAGCGCCCCCCCCGGGGAGATCACCGGGGAGCTGTTTTTT
TRBJ2-2 | NA | TRBV7-6 | NA | CASSPGTVIGELFF | TGTGCCAGCAGTCCCGGGACTGTCATCGGGGAGCTGTTTTTT
TRBJ2-1 | NA | TRBV24-1 | few | CATSDPPGGVTEQFF | TGTGCCACCAGTGACCCCCCAGGAGGGGTTACTGAGCAGTTCTTC
TRBJ1-2 | NA | TRBV7-9 | NA | CASSKPKQVSYGYTF | TGTGCCAGCAGCAAGCCTAAACAGGTGAGCTATGGCTACACCTTC
TRBJ1-1 | NA | TRBV4-1 | few | CASSQADKLATEAFF | TGCGCCAGCAGCCAAGCAGACAAGCTTGCCACTGAAGCTTTCTTT
TRBJ2-7 | NA | TRBV5-4 | NA | CASSLEQDYYEQYF | TGTGCCAGCAGCTTGGAACAGGACTACTACGAGCAGTACTTC
TRBJ1-1 | NA | TRBV6-5 | NA | CASSYSRGLNTEAFF | TGTGCCAGCAGTTACTCGAGGGGGTTGAACACTGAAGCTTTCTTT
TRBJ1-1 | NA | TRBV9 | NA | CASSLDSFEAFF | TGTGCCAGCAGCCTTGACAGCTTCGAAGCTTTCTTT
TRBJ1-5 | NA | TRBV30 | NA | CAWSALGPKGPQHF | TGTGCCTGGAGTGCATTGGGGCCCAAAGGTCCCCAGCATTTT
TRBJ1-5 | TRBD1 | TRBV5-1 | NA | CASSLAGQALQPQHF | TGCGCCAGCAGCTTGGCGGGACAGGCCCTTCAGCCCCAGCATTTT
TRBJ1-1 | NA | TRBV15 | few | CATSRKGDTEAFF | TGTGCCACCAGCAGGAAGGGGGACACTGAAGCTTTCTTT
TRBJ1-5 | TRBD1 | TRBV27 | NA | CASSPDREQPQHF | TGTGCCAGCAGCCCGGACAGGGAACAGCCCCAGCATTTT
TRBJ2-3 | TRBD2 | TRBV30 | NA | CASSSGGLDTQYF | TGTGCCTCCTCTAGCGGGGGGCTGGATACGCAGTATTTT